This passage covers 8 T cell receptor beta chains from one sample sequenced in a study of a mutant IDH1 vaccine in newly diagnosed glioma. For these receptors, no antigen is known. Stated time point: week 11, during vaccination. Each dose delivered 300 ug of mutant IDH1 20-mer peptide subcutaneously with imiquimod. Clones were sequenced by immunoSEQ multiplex PCR, and TCRdb holds only the in-frame ones, with some missing. The sample holds about 60,000 clones, approximately 84% seen once. The source material was PBMCs, sampled from a glioma patient whose treatment included an IDH1 peptide vaccine. The receptors stem from a man aged 25-40 years with glioma.

CDR3 sequence (DNA): TGTGCCAGCAGCCACGGACAGGGGGGGAACACCGGGGAGCTGTTTTTT. It encodes CASSHGQGGNTGELFF. The V gene is TRBV7-9, the J gene TRBJ2-2, with 10 bases lining up with TRBD1. The CDR3 spans 16 residues. Germline values: CDR1 SEHNR, CDR2 FQNEAQ (reference sequence). V dropped 5 bases and J dropped 1; count of bases not matched to a gene: 4.

This clone was found a few times. The chain has TRBV6-6 and TRBJ1-5, with 8 bases aligning to TRBD1. The J segment lost 7 bases and the V segment lost 6 bases, leaving 8 bases of the junction unmatched. CDR1 and CDR2 from the germline V gene are MNHNY and SVGAGI (reference sequence). The CDR3 is 14 residues long. The CDR3 DNA sequence: TGTGCCAGCAGCCGGACAGGGATTAGACAGCCCCAGCATTTT. It is translated as CASSRTGIRQPQHF.

The chain combines TRBV7-6 with TRBJ1-1; 7 nucleotides line up with TRBD1. Trimming took 5 bases from V and 0 from J; bases not matched to a gene: 3. The length of the CDR3 is 14 residues. Germline CDR1 reads SGHVS; CDR2 reads FNYEAQ. The CDR3 here is CASSPGQMNTEAFF. The CDR3 DNA reads as TGTGCCAGCAGCCCGGGACAGATGAACACTGAAGCTTTCTTT.

This sequence joins TRBV11-3 and TRBJ2-3; D uncertain. The CDR3 is made up of 14 amino acids. The V gene's germline CDR1 is SGHNT and CDR2 YENEEA. The V gene lost 3 bases and the J gene lost 2 bases, with 9 bases spanning the gap. The CDR3 DNA reads TGTGCCAGCAGCTTGGGCAGCTACACAGATACGCAGTATTTT. Its translation: CASSLGSYTDTQYF.

The rearrangement uses TRBV5-1 and TRBJ2-1, with 9 bases lining up with TRBD1. CDR3 size: 14 residues. Germline values: CDR1 SGHRS, CDR2 YFSETQ. After removal of 3 bases from V and 6 bases from J, the junction contained 4 bases not matched to a gene. The CDR3 region is CASSSGTGLNEQFF. The CDR3 coding sequence is TGCGCCAGCAGCTCCGGGACAGGGCTCAATGAGCAGTTCTTC.

This chain connects TRBV4-2 to TRBJ2-2, with 11 bases identical to TRBD2. The CDR3 consists of 18 residues. Germline lookup yields CDR1 LGHNA and CDR2 YNFKEQ. Losses at the gene ends were 3 bases for V and 1 base for J; bases not matched to a gene: 7. The CDR3 DNA reads TGTGCCAGCAGCCAGTACCTTACTAGCGGGGGGAACACCGGGGAGCTGTTTTTT. It is translated as CASSQYLTSGGNTGELFF.

This clone has more than one count but fewer than ten. V gene TRBV28 combines with J gene TRBJ2-1; no firm D call. Germline V gene sequence: CDR1 MDHEN, CDR2 SYDVKM. The germline V and J ends were trimmed by 5 bases and 5 bases, with 19 bases remaining between them. The CDR3 totals 16 residues. CDR3 DNA sequence: TGTGCCAGCAGTCGCATCGGCGGCATGACGGACAATGAGCAGTTCTTC. It encodes CASSRIGGMTDNEQFF.

The chain recombines TRBV14 with TRBJ1-6, with D tentatively TRBD1 (5 bases). The CDR3 runs 13 residues. V lost 1 base, J lost 11 bases, and 9 bases lay in between. Looked up from germline, CDR1 is SGHDN and CDR2 is FVKESK. The CDR3 DNA reads TGTGCCAGCAGCCAAGCTCAGGGCACACCCCTCCACTTT. Residues: CASSQAQGTPLHF.